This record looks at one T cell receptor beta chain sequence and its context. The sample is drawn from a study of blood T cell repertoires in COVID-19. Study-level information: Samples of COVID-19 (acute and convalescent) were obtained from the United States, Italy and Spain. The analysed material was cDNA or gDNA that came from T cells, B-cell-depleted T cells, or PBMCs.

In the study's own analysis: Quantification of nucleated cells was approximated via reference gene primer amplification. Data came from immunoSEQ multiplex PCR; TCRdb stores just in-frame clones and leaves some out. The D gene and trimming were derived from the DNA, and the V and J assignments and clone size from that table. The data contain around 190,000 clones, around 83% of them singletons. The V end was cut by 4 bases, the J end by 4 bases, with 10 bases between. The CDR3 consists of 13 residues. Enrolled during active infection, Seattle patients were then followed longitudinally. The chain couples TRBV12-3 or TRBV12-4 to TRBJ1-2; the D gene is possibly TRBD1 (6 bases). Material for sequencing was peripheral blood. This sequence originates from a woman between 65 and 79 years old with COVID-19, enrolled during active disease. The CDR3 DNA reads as TGTGCCAGCAGTTCACAGGGATTCTATGGCTACACCTTC. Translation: CASSSQGFYGYTF.